This T cell receptor beta chain was obtained from a study of human T cells and chemical hapten exposure (dated by TCRdb to the early 2020s). Some background on the complete study: For sensitization, 2% DPC in acetone was applied to a roughly 2 cm by roughly 2 cm area of upper inner arm skin. Patients additionally received weekly therapeutic DPC doses to the scalp throughout the approximately 25-week study period. Most of the patients in the cohort were female, and the cohort covered alopecia areata with under or over 50% scalp involvement, alopecia totalis and alopecia universalis. For TCR sequencing, blood came from 25 to 35 alopecia patients at anywhere from one to four time points (pre-sensitization, 2, 6 and 24 weeks). Patch testing on the upper back used Finn chambers containing 0.01% DPC, with scoring done after 6 days according to International Contact Dermatitis Research Group standards. Libraries were pooled for sequencing, and variation in per-sample TCR yields was attributed mainly to small differences in library volumes within the pool. Patient blood was sampled pre-sensitization (week 0) and at 2, 6 and about 24 weeks after DPC sensitization. This study followed changes in the peripheral blood TCR repertoire in vivo during primary and secondary sensitization of alopecia patients to the hapten diphenylcyclopropenone (DPC).

Overall study outcomes, separate from this receptor: Patch test score was positively correlated with the number of PT1 expanded TCRs, with significance at thresholds 8, 16 and 32 but not at 4. DPC sensitization did not change the number of TCRs with a frequency above 1 in 1000, and there was no evidence of changes in global repertoire structure. Because every patient had alopecia, a presumed autoimmune disease, the patients' immune response might differ from that of healthy individuals. Repeated subsampling changed both the strength of the expansion versus patch-test correlation and the threshold at which the correlation became significant. Significantly more large CDR3 similarity clusters were formed by expanded TCRs than by pre-sensitization or healthy control sets, consistent with antigen-driven responses.

A remark on this clonotype: Its antigen has not been determined. There are no base qualities to consult, and no much larger clone falls within one base.

Explained via the paper, the time point label denotes: pre-sensitization, week 0. The treatment or condition label of this sample denotes: therapeutic diphenylcyclopropenone sensitization with weekly scalp DPC. At each patch-test visit, blood was drawn before the patch test was applied. To be eligible, patients had to be aged 18 to 70, diagnosed with alopecia and judged suitable for DPC therapy, while pregnant patients were excluded. Unfractionated whole blood was collected in Tempus Blood RNA tubes, and total RNA was extracted from that blood. The receptor library was made with RACE. Sequenced on a NextSeq 500. Library preparation attached unique molecular identifiers to individual cDNA molecules for quantitative, reproducible TCR counting. Each blood RNA sample was used to sequence both TCR alpha and TCR beta chains. The source study handled its data this way. A median of roughly 100,000 TCRs per sample was observed, with a range of 23,224 to 690,600. The Decombinator software suite was used to annotate V, J and CDR3 in the TCR reads. Every sample was subsampled to the same number of TCRs (28,000) for the PS versus PT1 abundance plots. TCRs were defined as expanded if absent before sensitization and observed at least eight times at the 2-week time point. Through fastp at Q25 and MiXCR, TCRdb rebuilt clones from the public reads, retaining in-frame beta chains. Merged by CDR3 protein, the rows form single entries marked with the most common genes and DNA. TCRdb's processing, not the authors', yielded these V and J calls. This sample holds more than 80,000 distinct CDR3 sequences; roughly 12% were observed only once. The ten largest clones take up roughly 1.5% of the sample.

The CDR3 covers 18 residues, taking in both the cysteine and the phenylalanine. CDR3 DNA only is kept here, 54 bases in frame from base 1. V ends up 7 bases short and J 2 bases short, with an unmatched junction base count of 16. In the germline V gene (reference sequence), CDR1 corresponds to MNHEY and CDR2 to SMNVEV. Recombination connected TRBV27 to TRBJ2-7; 11 nucleotides in the junction match TRBD1. The sequenced sample was whole blood, obtained in connection with sensitization to the hapten diphenylcyclopropenone (DPC). This clonotype was sampled from a woman aged 50 to 60 with alopecia areata. Some clones in this sample may be carry-over from other donors' samples. The bases read TGTGCCAGCACCTCCCGGGACAGGGGGAGGGTCGGGGCCTACGAGCAGTACTTC. Protein translation: CASTSRDRGRVGAYEQYF.